Given below is one T cell receptor (beta chain) in context. Its antigen is not identified. Patients chosen for sequencing had shown CD8+CD57+ cell expansion by flow cytometry. Patients had not yet gotten any therapy when their blood was taken for sampling. This sample was taken from a study of CD8+CD57+ T cells in acquired aplastic anemia. On the study more broadly: Sorted CD4+ plus CD8+ cells gave DNA averaging about 3.2 ug. Study-level results: Patients and controls shared some 30 CD8+ CDR3 sequences, highly expressed in patients. For CD8+ Simpson's diversity, patients and controls showed no significant difference.

CDR3 and TCR beta VDJ profiling relied on a genomic DNA template. TCRdb analysed the reads with MiXCR anew, one entry per CDR3 protein. The data hold just over 200,000 distinct CDR3 sequences, with 60% to 80% observed a single time. The sequence derives from a human donor with aplastic anemia. Sequenced sample: sorted CD4+, CD8+, or CD8+CD57+ T cells (not recorded which) from PBMCs.

CDR3 residues: CASSSRVQLSNQPQHF. In nucleotides, the CDR3 is TGTGCCAGTAGTTCCAGGGTCCAACTTAGCAATCAGCCCCAGCATTTT. The J gene is TRBJ1-5, the V gene TRBV19; maybe TRBD1 (5 bases). CDR3 length: 16 amino acids. V dropped 5 bases and J dropped 0 bases, with 14 bases sitting between them. The germline V gene has CDR1 LNHDA and CDR2 SQIVND (reference sequence). The entire variable domain, with the rest obtained from reference TRBV19 and TRBJ1-5, is as follows: DGGITQSPKYLFRKEGQNVTLSCEQNLNHDAMYWYRQDPGQGLRLIYYSQIVNDFQKGDIAEGYSVSREKKESFPLTVTSAQKNPTAFYLCASSSRVQLSNQPQHFGDGTRLSIL.